This T cell receptor (beta chain) was obtained from a study of blood T cell repertoires in COVID-19. There are 15 residues in the CDR3. Germline assignment: CDR1 SGHVS and CDR2 FQNEAQ. The V segment lost 5 bases and the J segment 3 bases; nucleotides outside the gene matches: 6. Repertoires were generated with immunoSEQ multiplex PCR, while TCRdb's copy carries only in-frame clones and drops some. The sample has about 130,000 clones; approximately 84% are singletons. V is TRBV7-8 and J is TRBJ1-4; TRBD1 matches 7 bases. This TCR was sampled from a woman aged 25 to 39 who had recovered from COVID-19. The sample consisted of peripheral blood. The CDR3 nucleotides read TGTGCCAGCAGCCGTCTGACAGGGTCTAATGAAAAACTGTTTTTT. This translates into CASSRLTGSNEKLFF.